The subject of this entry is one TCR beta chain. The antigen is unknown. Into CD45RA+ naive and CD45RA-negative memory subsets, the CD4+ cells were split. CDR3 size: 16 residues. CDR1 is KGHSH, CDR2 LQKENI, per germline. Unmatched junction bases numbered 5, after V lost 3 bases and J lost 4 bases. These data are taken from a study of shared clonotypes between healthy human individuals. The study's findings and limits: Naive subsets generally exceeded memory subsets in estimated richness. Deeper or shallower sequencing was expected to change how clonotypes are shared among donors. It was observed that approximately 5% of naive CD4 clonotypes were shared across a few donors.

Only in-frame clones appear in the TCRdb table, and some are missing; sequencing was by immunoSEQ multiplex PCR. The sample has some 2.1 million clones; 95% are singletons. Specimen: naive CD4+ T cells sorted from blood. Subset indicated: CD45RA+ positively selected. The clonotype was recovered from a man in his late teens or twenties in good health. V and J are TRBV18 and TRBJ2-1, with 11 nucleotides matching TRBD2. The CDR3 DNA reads TGTGCCAGCTCACCGTCAACTAGCGGGAGTTACAATGAGCAGTTCTTC. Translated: CASSPSTSGSYNEQFF. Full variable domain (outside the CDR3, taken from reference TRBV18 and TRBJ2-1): NAGVMQNPRHLVRRRGQEARLRCSPMKGHSHVYWYRQLPEEGLKFMVYLQKENIIDESGMPKERFSAEFPKEGPSILRIQQVVRGDSAAYFCASSPSTSGSYNEQFFGPGTRLTVL.